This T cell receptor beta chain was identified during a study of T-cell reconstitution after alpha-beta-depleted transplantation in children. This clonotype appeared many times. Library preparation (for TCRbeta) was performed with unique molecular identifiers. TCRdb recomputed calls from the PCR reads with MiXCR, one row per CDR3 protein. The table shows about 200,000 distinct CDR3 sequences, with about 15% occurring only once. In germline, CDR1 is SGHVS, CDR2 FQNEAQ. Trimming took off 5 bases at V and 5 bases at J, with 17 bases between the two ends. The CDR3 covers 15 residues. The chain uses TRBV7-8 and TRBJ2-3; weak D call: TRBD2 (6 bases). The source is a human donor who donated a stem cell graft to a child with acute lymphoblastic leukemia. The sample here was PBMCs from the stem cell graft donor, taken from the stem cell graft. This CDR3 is CASSPPEGLKDTQYF. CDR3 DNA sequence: TGTGCCAGCAGCCCCCCGGAGGGTTTGAAAGATACGCAGTATTTT.